This TCR beta chain was sequenced in a study of regulatory T cells in long-lasting Graves disease. Study-wide points: With approximately 2,500 shared public clonotypes, persistent patients exceeded new patients, who shared over 850.

This clonotype was observed many times. The antigen remains undetermined. Documented time point: newly diagnosed GD, antithyroid drugs for less than 3 months. PBMCs were the source of the RNA used for TCR sequencing. Researchers made TCR beta libraries by using iRepertoire HTBI primers and running Arm-PCR on CDR3 regions. A single record per CDR3 protein comes from TCRdb applying MiXCR to the multiplex PCR reads. Of approximately 490,000 distinct CDR3 sequences listed, 15% to 20% are singletons. V lost 0 bases to trimming and J lost 2 bases; unmatched junction nucleotides: 3. The germline V gene has CDR1 SNHLY and CDR2 FYNNEI. This CDR3 has 16 residues. Separately, the same data were catalogued under a study of T cells in Graves' hyperthyroidism and ophthalmopathy. That work states: When the TCR CDR3 underwent first-round RT-PCR, the HTBI primer set was used.

V and J are TRBV2 and TRBJ2-3, with TRBD2 matching over 9 bases. The sequence came from a man aged 40-49 years with Graves disease. Sequenced here: peripheral blood mononuclear cells (PBMCs), sampled at new diagnosis, from a patient treated with antithyroid drugs. The CDR3 coding sequence is TGTGCCAGCAGTGAAGCTAGCGGGGGATTCACAGATACGCAGTATTTT. Amino acid sequence: CASSEASGGFTDTQYF.